Sequencing of this TCR beta chain was carried out in a study of cytomegalovirus exposure and HLA in healthy donors. PCR amplification relied on 60 Vbeta primers (plus 13 Jbeta primers). Some clones are missing from TCRdb's copy, which holds only in-frame ones; the method was immunoSEQ multiplex PCR. Here the sample spans under 250,000 clones, around 86% being singletons. Study-wide results and limits: Accurate HLA-A and HLA-B prediction from TCR beta sequences was reported for most subjects. Roughly uniform sequencing depth across donors was assumed, possibly incorrectly. Upon later analysis, HLA-associated TCR beta chains proved more clonally expanded than other, equally common chains. V- and J-gene trimming in TCR beta was tied to a missense DCLRE1C variant by an analysis performed later.

Comments on this clone: Its antigen is as yet unknown.

This TCR came from a woman in her thirties or forties in good health and CMV-seronegative. The sequencing sample was made of PBMCs.

The CDR3 nucleotides are TGTGCCAGCAGCTTGGCCAGGGAACCTCACTACGAGCAGTACTTC. Its protein product is CASSLAREPHYEQYF. The chain carries TRBV5-6 and TRBJ2-7; tentative D call: TRBD1 (5 bases). Trimming left V 0 bases short and J 3 bases short, with 13 bases between. The germline gives CDR1 SGHDT, CDR2 YYEEEE. The CDR3 has 15 residues. Full variable domain (rest looked up from reference TRBV5-6 and TRBJ2-7): DAGVTQSPTHLIKTRGQQVTLRCSPKSGHDTVSWYQQALGQGPQFIFQYYEEEERQRGNFPDRFSGHQFPNYSSELNVNALLLGDSALYLCASSLAREPHYEQYFGPGTRLTVT.